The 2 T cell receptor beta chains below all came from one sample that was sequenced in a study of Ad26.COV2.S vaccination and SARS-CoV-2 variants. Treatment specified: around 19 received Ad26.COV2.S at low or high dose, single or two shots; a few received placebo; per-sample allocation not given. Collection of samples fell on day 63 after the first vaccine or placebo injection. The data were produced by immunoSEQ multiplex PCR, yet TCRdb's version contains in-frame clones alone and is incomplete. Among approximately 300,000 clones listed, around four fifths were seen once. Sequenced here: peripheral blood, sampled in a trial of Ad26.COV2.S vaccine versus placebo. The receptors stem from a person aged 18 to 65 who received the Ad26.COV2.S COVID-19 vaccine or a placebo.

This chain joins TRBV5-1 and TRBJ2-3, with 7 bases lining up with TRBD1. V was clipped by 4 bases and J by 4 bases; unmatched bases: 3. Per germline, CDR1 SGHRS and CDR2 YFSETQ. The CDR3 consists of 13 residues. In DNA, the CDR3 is TGCGCCAGCAGCGTTCAGGGGGCAGATACGCAGTATTTT. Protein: CASSVQGADTQYF. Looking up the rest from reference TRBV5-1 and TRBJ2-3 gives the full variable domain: KAGVTQTPRYLIKTRGQQVTLSCSPISGHRSVSWYQQTPGQGLQFLFEYFSETQRNKGNFPGRFSGRQFSNSRSEMNVSTLELGDSALYLCASSVQGADTQYFGPGTRLTVL.

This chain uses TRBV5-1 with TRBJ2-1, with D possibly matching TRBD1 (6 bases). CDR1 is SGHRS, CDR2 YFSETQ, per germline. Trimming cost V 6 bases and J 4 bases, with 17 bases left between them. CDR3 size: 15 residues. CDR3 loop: CASTLVGASYNEQFF. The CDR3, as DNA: TGCGCCAGCACCCTGGTGGGGGCCTCATACAATGAGCAGTTCTTC.